This T cell receptor (beta chain) appears in the sequencing data of a study of cytomegalovirus exposure and HLA in healthy donors. Study-level results: Equally common other TCR beta chains were less clonally expanded than HLA-associated ones, a later analysis found. V- and J-gene trimming of TCR beta was linked (in a later analysis) to a missense DCLRE1C variant.

V was clipped by 5 bases and J by 4 bases, with 12 bases between them. The CDR3 spans 14 residues. CDR1 is MNHEY and CDR2 is SMNVEV in the germline V gene (reference sequence). The PCR employed 60 Vbeta primers together with 13 Jbeta primers. Assay used: immunoSEQ multiplex PCR; TCRdb lists only in-frame clones, some missing. The sample includes roughly 100,000 clones, around 63% seen only once; the top ten take about 4.9%. About this clone: Its cognate antigen is unknown.

The specimen was PBMCs. The receptor was isolated from a human donor in good health. The chain carries TRBV27 and TRBJ2-1; possible D gene TRBD1, 6 bases. CDR3 sequence (DNA): TGTGCCAGCAGTCCCGGACAGACTTACAATGAGCAGTTCTTC. This translates into CASSPGQTYNEQFF.